This TCR beta chain originates from a study of blood T cells in healthy people across ages. In the study overall: Capturing about one barcoded beta molecule per two T cells was achieved by template switching. Notes on the study in general: Long-lived donors carried more naive CD4+ cells and greater diversity than aged donors.

This CDR3 is built from 15 residues. Per germline, CDR1 SGHRS and CDR2 YFSETQ. As concerns this clonotype: Its cognate antigen is unknown.

With a J-beta primer mix and a sample-barcoded 5' primer, a second PCR ran about 6 to 11 cycles. Each sample yielded at least 3 million CDR3-containing paired-end reads. TCRdb used MiXCR to reprocess the 5' RACE reads, holding one entry per CDR3 protein. The sample shows more than 1.4 million distinct CDR3 sequences, roughly 45% of them seen only once. The sequenced sample consisted of blood. The chain links TRBV5-1 to TRBJ2-5, with 12 nucleotides matching TRBD1. The J call may be incorrect, as the DNA end agrees better with TRBJ2-7. This clonotype was sampled from a woman aged 18-35 years in good health. The CDR3 sequence: CASGWGQGANYEQYF. The CDR3 DNA is TGCGCCAGCGGCTGGGGACAGGGGGCGAACTACGAGCAGTACTTC.